These 14 T cell receptor beta chains were all obtained from the same sample, sequenced in a study of blood T cell repertoires in COVID-19. Data came from immunoSEQ multiplex PCR; TCRdb stores just in-frame clones and leaves some out. The profile shows about 130,000 clones, 60% to 75% of them singletons. The sample comprised peripheral blood. The receptors come from a woman aged 70-85 years with acute or convalescent COVID-19.

The V and J genes are TRBV7-8 and TRBJ2-7; D might be TRBD2 (5 bases). The germline V and J ends were trimmed by 3 bases and 4 bases, with 13 bases remaining between them. The CDR3 covers 14 residues. Germline V gene data show CDR1 as SGHVS and CDR2 as FQNEAQ. CDR3 nucleotide sequence: TGTGCCAGCAGCTTCGGGCCTAGCTGGTACGAGCAGTACTTC. Residues: CASSFGPSWYEQYF.

This chain links TRBV28 with TRBJ2-7, with D perhaps TRBD1 (5 bases). The V end lost 2 bases, the J end lost 0 bases, and 8 bases lay between the germline ends. This CDR3 region has 14 residues. Germline V gives CDR1 MDHEN, CDR2 SYDVKM. The CDR3 region is CASSLGALSYEQYF. In DNA, the CDR3 is TGTGCCAGCAGTTTAGGGGCGCTCTCCTACGAGCAGTACTTC.

The chain employs TRBV19 and TRBJ2-3; the D gene is possibly TRBD1 (6 bases). The germline V gene has CDR1 LNHDA and CDR2 SQIVND (reference sequence). V was trimmed by 5 bases and J by 3 bases, leaving 12 bases between them. The CDR3 sequence is 14 residues long. Here the CDR3 reads CASSLLQGTDTQYF. Here the CDR3 DNA reads TGTGCCAGTAGTCTGTTGCAGGGGACAGATACGCAGTATTTT.

This clone came up once. The chain is built from TRBV29-1 and TRBJ1-1; 8 bases agree with TRBD1. Germline V gene data show CDR1 as SQVTM and CDR2 as ANQGSEA. V lost 5 bases, J lost 2 bases, and 10 bases stayed unmatched. CDR3 size: 15 residues. The CDR3 bases are TGCAGCGTTCTCTTAACGGGACAGGTAAACACTGAAGCTTTCTTT. Its translation: CSVLLTGQVNTEAFF.

This clone showed up just once. The J gene is TRBJ2-7, the V gene TRBV9; possibly TRBD1 for D (6 bases). Germline CDR1 is SGDLS and CDR2 is YYNGEE. Trimming took off 4 bases at V and 5 bases at J, with 13 bases between the two ends. This CDR3 is 13 amino acids long. The CDR3 bases are TGTGCCAGCAGCACAGGGCCGAGGAACGAGCAGTACTTC. Amino acid sequence: CASSTGPRNEQYF. The full variable domain, completed using reference TRBV9 and TRBJ2-7, is DSGVTQTPKHLITATGQRVTLRCSPRSGDLSVYWYQQSLDQGLQFLIQYYNGEERAKGNILERFSAQQFPDLHSELNLSSLELGDSALYFCASSTGPRNEQYFGPGTRLTVT.

This clone was observed a few times. The chain carries TRBV5-1 and TRBJ2-2, with 8 bases aligning to TRBD1. J gave up 8 bases and V 3 bases, and 12 bases lay outside the gene matches. Germline loops: CDR1 SGHRS, CDR2 YFSETQ. The CDR3 runs 16 residues. CDR3 bases: TGCGCCAGCAGCTCGATGGGACAGGTCGGCGGTGGGGAGCTGTTTTTT. It encodes CASSSMGQVGGGELFF.

The CDR3 DNA is TGTGCCAGCAGCCGGACTACCTACAATGAGCAGTTCTTC. Translation gives CASSRTTYNEQFF. The genes are TRBV7-9 and TRBJ2-1, with D possibly being TRBD2 (6 bases). CDR3 length equals 13 residues. Looked up from germline, CDR1 is SEHNR and CDR2 is FQNEAQ (reference sequence). Trimming shortened V by 5 bases and J by 2 bases, and 7 bases separated the two germline ends.

With regard to this clone: The same CDR3 can be traced to other DNA sequences in this sample. The chain combines TRBV7-2 with TRBJ1-2; 7 nucleotides line up with TRBD1. The CDR3 loop spans 14 amino acids. From germline, CDR1 is SGHTA and CDR2 FQGNSA. Trimming cost V 0 bases and J 8 bases; bases outside gene matches: 6. The CDR3 region is CASSLAGTAGGYTF. The CDR3 DNA follows: TGTGCCAGCAGCTTAGCCGGGACAGCTGGGGGCTACACCTTC.

This chain links TRBV12-3 or TRBV12-4 with TRBJ2-3; D not resolved. Trimming took off 10 bases at V and 3 bases at J, with 5 bases between the two ends. The CDR3 has 10 residues. CDR3 region: CAILTDTQYF. The CDR3 DNA follows: TGTGCCATCCTTACAGATACGCAGTATTTT.

The rearrangement joins TRBV7-9 to TRBJ2-2; D perhaps matches TRBD2 (6 bases). The V gene lost 5 bases and the J gene lost 8 bases, with 12 bases spanning the gap. The length of the CDR3 is 13 residues. CDR1 and CDR2 from the germline V gene are SEHNR and FQNEAQ (reference sequence). The CDR3 loop is CASSPGTPGELFF. The DNA for the CDR3 is TGTGCCAGCAGCCCCGGGACTCCTGGGGAGCTGTTTTTT.

The chain is built from TRBV7-2 and TRBJ2-2, with TRBD1 matching over 10 bases. This CDR3 spans 18 amino acids. Germline CDR1 SGHTA, CDR2 FQGNSA. V lost 5 bases, J lost 2 bases, and 11 bases stayed unmatched. CDR3 sequence reads: CASSPRPTGGGNTGELFF. CDR3 sequence (DNA): TGTGCCAGCAGCCCGCGACCGACAGGGGGCGGTAACACCGGGGAGCTGTTTTTT.

The chain joins TRBV5-1 to TRBJ2-1; 7 positions match TRBD1. Germline values: CDR1 SGHRS, CDR2 YFSETQ. The CDR3 consists of 15 residues. V lost 4 bases, J lost 0 bases, and 4 bases stayed unmatched. Written as DNA, the CDR3 is TGCGCCAGCAGCCCGACAGGGTACTCCTACAATGAGCAGTTCTTC. Its translation is CASSPTGYSYNEQFF.

V usage is TRBV6-6 and J usage is TRBJ2-7; D is unresolved. The CDR3 sequence is 15 residues long. The ends were cut back, 2 bases at V and 7 bases at J, with 18 bases in the middle. Per germline, CDR1 MNHNY and CDR2 SVGAGI (reference sequence). CDR3 DNA: TGTGCCAGCAGTTACGCCCCGGCGTATTCGGAGGAGCAGTACTTC. Its protein is CASSYAPAYSEEQYF.

This clone was counted only a few times. This chain joins TRBV13 and TRBJ2-3; no clear D gene. V shed 2 bases and J shed 1 base, with 4 bases lying between them. This CDR3 region has 13 residues. The V gene's germline CDR1 is PRHDT and CDR2 FYEKMQ (reference sequence). Written as DNA, the CDR3 is TGTGCCAGCAGCTTACAGGGCACAGATACGCAGTATTTT. This codes for CASSLQGTDTQYF.